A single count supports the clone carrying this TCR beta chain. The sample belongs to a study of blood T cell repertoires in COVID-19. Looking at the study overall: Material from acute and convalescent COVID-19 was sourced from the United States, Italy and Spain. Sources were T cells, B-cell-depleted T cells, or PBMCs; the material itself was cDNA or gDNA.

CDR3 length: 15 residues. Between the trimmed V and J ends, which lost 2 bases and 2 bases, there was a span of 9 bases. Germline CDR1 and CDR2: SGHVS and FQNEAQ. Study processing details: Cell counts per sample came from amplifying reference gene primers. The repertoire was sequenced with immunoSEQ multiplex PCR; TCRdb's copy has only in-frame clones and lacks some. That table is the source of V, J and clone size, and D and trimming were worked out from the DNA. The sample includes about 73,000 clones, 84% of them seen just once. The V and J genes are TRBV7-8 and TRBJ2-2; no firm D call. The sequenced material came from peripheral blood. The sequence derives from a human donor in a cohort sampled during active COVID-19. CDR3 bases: TGTGCCAGCAGCTTACACGGTTCAAACACCGGGGAGCTGTTTTTT. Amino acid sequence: CASSLHGSNTGELFF. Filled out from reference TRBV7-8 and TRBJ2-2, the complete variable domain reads GAGVSQSPRYKVAKRGQDVALRCDPISGHVSLFWYQQALGQGPEFLTYFQNEAQLDKSGLPSDRFFAERPEGSVSTLKIQRTQQEDSAVYLCASSLHGSNTGELFFGEGSRLTVL.